The rows below give T cell receptor beta chains drawn from one sample of a study of blood T cell repertoires in COVID-19. Libraries were prepared by immunoSEQ multiplex PCR; TCRdb keeps only in-frame clonotypes and omits some of them. Of fewer than 350,000 clones listed, 70% to 90% were seen once; the top ten hold around 2%. Material: PBMCs or T cells enriched from blood (not recorded which). The receptors come from a woman aged 55-70 years in a cohort exposed to, infected with or recovered from COVID-19 (not recorded which). Both conserved end residues are part of each CDR3. The order of the fields is V gene, clone size, D gene, J gene, CDR3 DNA, CDR3 protein. A D gene is named only where the DNA matches it firmly. The size field is filled for only some rows; it gives once, few, many or a size class.

v_call: TRBV11-2
clone_size: NA
d_call: NA
j_call: TRBJ2-1
cdr3_nt: TGTGCCAGCAGCTTAGATCGGGCGGGCACCTACAATGAGCAGTTCTTC
cdr3_aa: CASSLDRAGTYNEQFF

v_call: TRBV14
clone_size: NA
d_call: NA
j_call: TRBJ2-1
cdr3_nt: TGTGCCAGCAGCCCCCCCCTAGGGACTTACTACAATGAGCAGTTCTTC
cdr3_aa: CASSPPLGTYYNEQFF

v_call: TRBV7-9
clone_size: NA
d_call: TRBD2
j_call: TRBJ2-1
cdr3_nt: TGTGCCAGCAGGTTAACGCTTAGGAGCGGGATCAATGAGCAGTTCTTC
cdr3_aa: CASRLTLRSGINEQFF

v_call: TRBV5-5
clone_size: NA
d_call: TRBD2
j_call: TRBJ2-1
cdr3_nt: TGTGCCAGCAGCTCGGAGCCTCCTAGCGGGAGTAGGAATGAGCAGTTCTTC
cdr3_aa: CASSSEPPSGSRNEQFF

v_call: TRBV7-9
clone_size: NA
d_call: NA
j_call: TRBJ1-2
cdr3_nt: TGTGCCAGCAGCTTCGGGAGCGCCTACACCTTC
cdr3_aa: CASSFGSAYTF

v_call: TRBV9
clone_size: few
d_call: NA
j_call: TRBJ2-2
cdr3_nt: TGTGCCAGCAGCGTAGTTGGGGGGACCGGGGAGCTGTTTTTT
cdr3_aa: CASSVVGGTGELFF

v_call: TRBV9
clone_size: NA
d_call: TRBD1
j_call: TRBJ2-7
cdr3_nt: TGTGCCAGCAGCGCTCCGGGACAGGGGGCTGGCGAGCAGTACTTC
cdr3_aa: CASSAPGQGAGEQYF

v_call: TRBV29-1
clone_size: once
d_call: TRBD2
j_call: TRBJ2-1
cdr3_nt: TGCAGCGTTCGGCTCGGGGGAGGGCCGTGGAATGAGCAGTTCTTC
cdr3_aa: CSVRLGGGPWNEQFF

v_call: TRBV19
clone_size: NA
d_call: NA
j_call: TRBJ1-6
cdr3_nt: TGTGCCAGTAGTCCTTCTTATAATTCACCCCTCCACTTT
cdr3_aa: CASSPSYNSPLHF

v_call: TRBV27
clone_size: NA
d_call: NA
j_call: TRBJ1-1
cdr3_nt: TGTGCCAGCAGCCCCCAGGACATGTTGAACACTGAAGCTTTCTTT
cdr3_aa: CASSPQDMLNTEAFF

v_call: TRBV5-1
clone_size: NA
d_call: TRBD1
j_call: TRBJ2-5
cdr3_nt: TGCGCCAGCAGCCGGGACAGGGGCGAGACCCAGTACTTC
cdr3_aa: CASSRDRGETQYF

v_call: TRBV14
clone_size: NA
d_call: TRBD1
j_call: TRBJ2-1
cdr3_nt: TGTGCCAGCAGCCGGACAGGGTCCTACAATGAGCAGTTCTTC
cdr3_aa: CASSRTGSYNEQFF

v_call: TRBV9
clone_size: few
d_call: NA
j_call: TRBJ2-1
cdr3_nt: TGTGCCAGCAGCGCTTCGGGACTTCCCTACAATGAGCAGTTCTTC
cdr3_aa: CASSASGLPYNEQFF

v_call: TRBV5-1
clone_size: NA
d_call: NA
j_call: TRBJ1-3
cdr3_nt: TGCGCCAGCAAACCCCAGACGGGGGGAGCTGGAAACACCATATATTTT
cdr3_aa: CASKPQTGGAGNTIYF

v_call: TRBV7-3
clone_size: NA
d_call: TRBD2
j_call: TRBJ2-1
cdr3_nt: TGTGCCAGCAGCCAAAGCGGGAGGTGGCTTAATGAGCAGTTCTTC
cdr3_aa: CASSQSGRWLNEQFF

v_call: TRBV7-3
clone_size: NA
d_call: TRBD1
j_call: TRBJ1-6
cdr3_nt: TGTGCCAGCAGCCGAGGGACAGCTAATTCACCCCTCCACTTT
cdr3_aa: CASSRGTANSPLHF

v_call: TRBV18
clone_size: NA
d_call: TRBD1
j_call: TRBJ1-3
cdr3_nt: TGTGCCAGCTCACCGACAGGGCCTAGCTCTGGAAACACCATATATTTT
cdr3_aa: CASSPTGPSSGNTIYF

v_call: TRBV7-9
clone_size: NA
d_call: TRBD2
j_call: TRBJ2-2
cdr3_nt: TGTGCCAGCAGCTTAATAGGGACTAGATTCGCCGGGGAGCTGTTTTTT
cdr3_aa: CASSLIGTRFAGELFF

v_call: TRBV3-1/TRBV3-2
clone_size: NA
d_call: NA
j_call: TRBJ1-5
cdr3_nt: TGTGCCAGCAGCCGCAAACCGACAGATCAGCCCCAGCATTTT
cdr3_aa: CASSRKPTDQPQHF

v_call: TRBV2
clone_size: NA
d_call: NA
j_call: TRBJ2-7
cdr3_nt: TGTGCCAGCAGCGGAAGACTAGTTGGCCACTACGAGCAGTACTTC
cdr3_aa: CASSGRLVGHYEQYF

v_call: TRBV5-1
clone_size: once
d_call: NA
j_call: TRBJ2-3
cdr3_nt: TGCGCCAGCAGCCCCCCCGGAGATACGCAGTATTTT
cdr3_aa: CASSPPGDTQYF

v_call: TRBV7-9
clone_size: NA
d_call: NA
j_call: TRBJ2-5
cdr3_nt: TGTGCCAGCAGCTTAGAAGTAGAAGAGACCCAGTACTTC
cdr3_aa: CASSLEVEETQYF

v_call: TRBV19
clone_size: NA
d_call: TRBD2
j_call: TRBJ2-1
cdr3_nt: TGTGCCAGTAGTCTCCGGACTAGCGGGAGTGGTGAGCAGTTCTTC
cdr3_aa: CASSLRTSGSGEQFF

v_call: TRBV4-2
clone_size: NA
d_call: TRBD1
j_call: TRBJ1-5
cdr3_nt: TGTGCCAGCAGCCCCGTCCCGGGACAGGGGAAGGGGGTGCCGGGCAATCAGCCCCAGCATTTT
cdr3_aa: CASSPVPGQGKGVPGNQPQHF

v_call: TRBV6-5
clone_size: NA
d_call: NA
j_call: TRBJ2-1
cdr3_nt: TGTGCCAGCAGTTCAGTCCTCTCCTACAATGAGCAGTTCTTC
cdr3_aa: CASSSVLSYNEQFF

v_call: TRBV4-2
clone_size: NA
d_call: NA
j_call: TRBJ2-7
cdr3_nt: TGTGCCAGCAGCCAAACTCTATCCGGCTCCTACGAGCAGTACTTC
cdr3_aa: CASSQTLSGSYEQYF

v_call: TRBV27
clone_size: NA
d_call: NA
j_call: TRBJ1-6
cdr3_nt: TGTGCCAGCAGTTCGAACACAGGGATACTTAATTCACCCCTCCACTTT
cdr3_aa: CASSSNTGILNSPLHF

v_call: TRBV3-1/TRBV3-2
clone_size: few
d_call: TRBD1
j_call: TRBJ1-6
cdr3_nt: TGTGCCAGCAGATATGGACAGGGAACTTCACCCCTCCACTTT
cdr3_aa: CASRYGQGTSPLHF

v_call: TRBV18
clone_size: NA
d_call: TRBD1
j_call: TRBJ2-5
cdr3_nt: TGTGCCAGCTCACCGGGACAGGGAGGTTCTGAGACCCAGTACTTC
cdr3_aa: CASSPGQGGSETQYF

v_call: TRBV9
clone_size: NA
d_call: NA
j_call: TRBJ2-2
cdr3_nt: TGTGCCAGCAACCGACTGATCACGAACACCGGGGAGCTGTTTTTT
cdr3_aa: CASNRLITNTGELFF

v_call: TRBV7-9
clone_size: NA
d_call: TRBD1
j_call: TRBJ1-5
cdr3_nt: TGTGCCAGCAGCCCAACAGGGGTCAGTCAGCCCCAGCATTTT
cdr3_aa: CASSPTGVSQPQHF

v_call: TRBV5-1
clone_size: NA
d_call: NA
j_call: TRBJ1-1
cdr3_nt: TGCGCCAGCAGGTTGACAGACACTGAAGCTTTCTTT
cdr3_aa: CASRLTDTEAFF

v_call: TRBV3-1/TRBV3-2
clone_size: once
d_call: TRBD1
j_call: TRBJ1-3
cdr3_nt: TGTGCCAGCAGCCAACGGGACAGCGTCTCTGGAAACACCATATATTTT
cdr3_aa: CASSQRDSVSGNTIYF